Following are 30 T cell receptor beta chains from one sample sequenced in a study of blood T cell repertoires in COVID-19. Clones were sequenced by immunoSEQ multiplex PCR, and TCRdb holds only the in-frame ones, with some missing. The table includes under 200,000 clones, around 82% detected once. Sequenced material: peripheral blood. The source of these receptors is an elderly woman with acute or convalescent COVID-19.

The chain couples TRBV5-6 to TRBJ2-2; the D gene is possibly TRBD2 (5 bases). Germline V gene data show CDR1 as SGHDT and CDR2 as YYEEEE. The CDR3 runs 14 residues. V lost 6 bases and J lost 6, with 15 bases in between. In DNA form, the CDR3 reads TGTGCCAGCACCCGCCTGGACGGGGCCGGGGAGCTGTTTTTT. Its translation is CASTRLDGAGELFF.

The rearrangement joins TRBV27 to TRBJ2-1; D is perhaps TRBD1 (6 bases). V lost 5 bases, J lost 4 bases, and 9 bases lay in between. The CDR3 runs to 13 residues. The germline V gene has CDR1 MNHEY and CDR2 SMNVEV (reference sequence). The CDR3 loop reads CASSVGQYNEQFF. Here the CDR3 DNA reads TGTGCCAGCAGTGTTGGACAGTACAATGAGCAGTTCTTC.

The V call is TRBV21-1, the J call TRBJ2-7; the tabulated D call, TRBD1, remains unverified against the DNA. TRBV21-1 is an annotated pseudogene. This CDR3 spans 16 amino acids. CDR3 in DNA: TGTGCCAGCACCAACGAACGTCCTACAGGGACCTACGAGCAGTACTTC. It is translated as CASTNERPTGTYEQYF.

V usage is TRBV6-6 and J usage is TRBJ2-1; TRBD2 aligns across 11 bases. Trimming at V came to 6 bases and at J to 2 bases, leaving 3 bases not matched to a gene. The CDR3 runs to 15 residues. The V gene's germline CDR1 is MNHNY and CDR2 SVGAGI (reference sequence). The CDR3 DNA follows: TGTGCCAGCAGGAGACTAGCGGGAACCTACAATGAGCAGTTCTTC. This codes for CASRRLAGTYNEQFF.

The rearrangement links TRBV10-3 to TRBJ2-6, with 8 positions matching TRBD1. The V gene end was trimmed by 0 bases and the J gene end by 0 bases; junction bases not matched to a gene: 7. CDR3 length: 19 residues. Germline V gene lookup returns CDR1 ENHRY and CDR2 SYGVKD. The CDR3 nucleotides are TGTGCCATCAGTGAGTCTCCAGGGGGCCTGAGCTCTGGGGCCAACGTCCTGACTTTC. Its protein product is CAISESPGGLSSGANVLTF.

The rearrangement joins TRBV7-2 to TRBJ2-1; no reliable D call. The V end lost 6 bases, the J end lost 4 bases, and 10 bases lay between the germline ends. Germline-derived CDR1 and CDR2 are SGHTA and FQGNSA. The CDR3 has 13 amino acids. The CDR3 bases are TGTGCCAGCAGTCCGTATGCGTACAATGAGCAGTTCTTC. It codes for CASSPYAYNEQFF.

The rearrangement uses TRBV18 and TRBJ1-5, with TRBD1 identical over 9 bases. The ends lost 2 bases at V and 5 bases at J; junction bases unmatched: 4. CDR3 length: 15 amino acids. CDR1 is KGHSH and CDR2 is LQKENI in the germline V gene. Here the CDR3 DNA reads TGTGCCAGCTCACCAACAGGGGGCGGATATCAGCCCCAGCATTTT. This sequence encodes CASSPTGGGYQPQHF.

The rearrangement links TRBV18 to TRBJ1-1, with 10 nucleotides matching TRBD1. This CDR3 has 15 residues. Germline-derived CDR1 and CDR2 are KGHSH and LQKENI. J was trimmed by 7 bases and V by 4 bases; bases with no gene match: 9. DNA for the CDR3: TGTGCCAGCTCACGGGGACAGGGGAATATTGGTGAAGCTTTCTTT. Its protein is CASSRGQGNIGEAFF.

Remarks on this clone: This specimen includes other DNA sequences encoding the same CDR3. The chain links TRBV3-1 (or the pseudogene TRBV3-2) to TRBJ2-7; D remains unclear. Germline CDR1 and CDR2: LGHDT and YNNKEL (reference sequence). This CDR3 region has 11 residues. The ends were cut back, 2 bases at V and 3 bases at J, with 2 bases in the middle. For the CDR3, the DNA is TGTGCCAGCAGCCAACTCTACGAGCAGTACTTC. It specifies CASSQLYEQYF.

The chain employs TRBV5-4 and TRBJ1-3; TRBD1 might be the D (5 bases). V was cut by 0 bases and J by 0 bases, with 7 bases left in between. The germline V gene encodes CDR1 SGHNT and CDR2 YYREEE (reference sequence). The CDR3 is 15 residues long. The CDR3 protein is CASSLAGGSGNTIYF. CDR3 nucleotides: TGTGCCAGCAGCTTGGCGGGGGGCTCTGGAAACACCATATATTTT.

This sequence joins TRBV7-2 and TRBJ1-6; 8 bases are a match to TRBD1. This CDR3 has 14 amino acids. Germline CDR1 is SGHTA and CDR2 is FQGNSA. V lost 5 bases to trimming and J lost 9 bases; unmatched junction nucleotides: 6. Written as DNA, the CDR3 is TGTGCCAGCAGCCTCAGGGGGCTGGGTTCACCCCTCCACTTT. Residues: CASSLRGLGSPLHF.

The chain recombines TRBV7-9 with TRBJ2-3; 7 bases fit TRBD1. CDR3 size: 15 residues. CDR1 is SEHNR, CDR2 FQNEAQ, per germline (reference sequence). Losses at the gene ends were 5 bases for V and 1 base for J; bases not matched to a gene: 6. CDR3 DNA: TGTGCCAGCAGCGCAACCGGGACAGGCACAGATACGCAGTATTTT. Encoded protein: CASSATGTGTDTQYF.

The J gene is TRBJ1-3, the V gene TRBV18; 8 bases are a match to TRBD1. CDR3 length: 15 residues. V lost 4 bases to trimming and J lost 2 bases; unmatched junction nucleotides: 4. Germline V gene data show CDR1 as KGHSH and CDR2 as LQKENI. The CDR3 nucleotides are TGTGCCAGCTCACAGGACAGGGTGGCTGGAAACACCATATATTTT. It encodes CASSQDRVAGNTIYF.

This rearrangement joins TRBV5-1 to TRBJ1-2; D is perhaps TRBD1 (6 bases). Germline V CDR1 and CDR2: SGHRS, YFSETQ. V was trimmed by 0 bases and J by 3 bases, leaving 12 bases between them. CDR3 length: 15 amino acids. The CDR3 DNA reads TGCGCCAGCAGCTTGGTGTCAGCAGGGGACTATGGCTACACCTTC. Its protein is CASSLVSAGDYGYTF.

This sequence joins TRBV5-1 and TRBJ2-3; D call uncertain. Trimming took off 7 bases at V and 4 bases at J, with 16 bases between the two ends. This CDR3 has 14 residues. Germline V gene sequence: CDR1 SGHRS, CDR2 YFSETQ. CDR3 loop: CASALVVAADTQYF. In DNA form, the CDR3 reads TGCGCCAGCGCGCTAGTGGTAGCTGCAGATACGCAGTATTTT. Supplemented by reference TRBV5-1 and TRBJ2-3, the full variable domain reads KAGVTQTPRYLIKTRGQQVTLSCSPISGHRSVSWYQQTPGQGLQFLFEYFSETQRNKGNFPGRFSGRQFSNSRSEMNVSTLELGDSALYLCASALVVAADTQYFGPGTRLTVL.

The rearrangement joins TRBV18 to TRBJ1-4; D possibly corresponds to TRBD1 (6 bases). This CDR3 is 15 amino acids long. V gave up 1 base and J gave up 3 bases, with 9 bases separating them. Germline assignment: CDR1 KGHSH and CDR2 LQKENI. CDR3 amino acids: CASSPRQEPNEKLFF. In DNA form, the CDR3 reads TGTGCCAGCTCACCACGACAGGAACCTAATGAAAAACTGTTTTTT.

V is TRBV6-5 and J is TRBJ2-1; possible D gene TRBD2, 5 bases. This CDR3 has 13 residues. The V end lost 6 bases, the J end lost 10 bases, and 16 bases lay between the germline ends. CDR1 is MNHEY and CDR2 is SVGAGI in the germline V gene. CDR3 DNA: TGTGCCAGCAGCCAAGAGGGTCAGATCGAGCAGTTCTTC. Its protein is CASSQEGQIEQFF.

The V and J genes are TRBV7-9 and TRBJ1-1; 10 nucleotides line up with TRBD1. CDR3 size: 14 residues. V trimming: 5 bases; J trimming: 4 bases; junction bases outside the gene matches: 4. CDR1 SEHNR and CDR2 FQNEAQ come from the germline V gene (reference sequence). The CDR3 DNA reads TGTGCCAGCAGCCCCGGACAGGGGGGCACTGAAGCTTTCTTT. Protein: CASSPGQGGTEAFF.

The CDR3 DNA follows: TGCAGTGCTAGTCGCCCACCCCTTGGACAGGGAGAACAGCCCCAGCATTTT. Translation: CSASRPPLGQGEQPQHF. The chain links TRBV20-1 to TRBJ1-5, with 8 bases lining up with TRBD1. The V gene end was trimmed by 3 bases and the J gene end by 7 bases; junction bases not matched to a gene: 17. This CDR3 has 17 residues. The germline V gene encodes CDR1 DFQATT and CDR2 SNEGSKA (reference sequence).

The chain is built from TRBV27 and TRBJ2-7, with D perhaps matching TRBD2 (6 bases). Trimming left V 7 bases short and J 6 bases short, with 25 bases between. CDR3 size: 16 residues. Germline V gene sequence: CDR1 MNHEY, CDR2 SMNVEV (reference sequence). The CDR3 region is CASTQSVYGSLGEQYF. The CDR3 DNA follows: TGTGCCAGCACCCAAAGTGTATACGGGAGTTTAGGCGAGCAGTACTTC.

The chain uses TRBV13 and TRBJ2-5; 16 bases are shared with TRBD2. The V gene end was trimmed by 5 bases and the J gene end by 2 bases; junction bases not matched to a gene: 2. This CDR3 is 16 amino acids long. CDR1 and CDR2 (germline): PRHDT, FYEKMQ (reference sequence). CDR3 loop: CASSLGLAGGQETQYF. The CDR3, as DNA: TGTGCCAGCAGCCTGGGACTAGCGGGGGGGCAAGAGACCCAGTACTTC.

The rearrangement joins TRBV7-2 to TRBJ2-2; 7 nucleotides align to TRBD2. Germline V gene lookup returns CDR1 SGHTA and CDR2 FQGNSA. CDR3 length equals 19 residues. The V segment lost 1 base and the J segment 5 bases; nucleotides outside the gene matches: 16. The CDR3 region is CASSLGELGLFGTTGELFF. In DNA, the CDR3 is TGTGCCAGCAGCTTAGGAGAACTGGGACTATTTGGTACTACCGGGGAGCTGTTTTTT.

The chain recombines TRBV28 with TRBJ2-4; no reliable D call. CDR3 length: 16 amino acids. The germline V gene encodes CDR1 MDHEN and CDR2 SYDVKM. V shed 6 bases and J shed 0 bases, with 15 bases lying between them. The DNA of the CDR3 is TGTGCCAGCAGCGGGTTTGAGGCAGTAGCCAAAAACATTCAGTACTTC. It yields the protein CASSGFEAVAKNIQYF.

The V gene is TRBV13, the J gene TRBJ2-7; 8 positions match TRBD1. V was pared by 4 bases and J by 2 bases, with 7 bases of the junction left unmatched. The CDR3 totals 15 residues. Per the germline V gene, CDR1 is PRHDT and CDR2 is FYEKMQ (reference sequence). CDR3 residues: CASSSWTGLTYEQYF. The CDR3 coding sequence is TGTGCCAGCAGCTCCTGGACAGGGCTGACCTACGAGCAGTACTTC.

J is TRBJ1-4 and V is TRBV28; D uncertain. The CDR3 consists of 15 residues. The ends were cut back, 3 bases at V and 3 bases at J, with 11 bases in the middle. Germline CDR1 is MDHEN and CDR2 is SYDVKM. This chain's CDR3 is CASSFRGSPNEKLFF. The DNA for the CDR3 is TGTGCCAGCAGTTTTCGCGGAAGTCCTAATGAAAAACTGTTTTTT.

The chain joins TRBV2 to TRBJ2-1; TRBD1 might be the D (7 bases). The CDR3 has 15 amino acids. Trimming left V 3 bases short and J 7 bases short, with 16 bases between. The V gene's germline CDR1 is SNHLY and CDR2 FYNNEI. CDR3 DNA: TGTGCCAGCAGTGAGGGCAGGGGGGCCTGGAATGAGCAGTTCTTC. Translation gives CASSEGRGAWNEQFF.

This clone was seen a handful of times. This chain's CDR3 is CASGQPSDGNIQYF. The CDR3, as DNA: TGTGCCAGCGGACAGCCGTCCGACGGAAACATTCAGTACTTC. This rearrangement joins TRBV19 to TRBJ2-4; possibly TRBD1 for D (6 bases). The germline V gene has CDR1 LNHDA and CDR2 SQIVND (reference sequence). This CDR3 is 14 amino acids long. Trimming stripped 9 bases from V and 6 bases from J, with 18 bases between. Drawing the rest from reference TRBV19 and TRBJ2-4, the complete variable domain is DGGITQSPKYLFRKEGQNVTLSCEQNLNHDAMYWYRQDPGQGLRLIYYSQIVNDFQKGDIAEGYSVSREKKESFPLTVTSAQKNPTAFYLCASGQPSDGNIQYFGAGTRLSVL.

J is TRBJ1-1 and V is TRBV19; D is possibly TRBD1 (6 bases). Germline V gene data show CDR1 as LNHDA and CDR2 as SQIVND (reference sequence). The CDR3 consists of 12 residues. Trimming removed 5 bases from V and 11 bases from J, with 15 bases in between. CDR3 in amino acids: CASSSQGIVAFF. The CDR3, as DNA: TGTGCCAGTAGTTCACAGGGAATTGTCGCTTTCTTT.

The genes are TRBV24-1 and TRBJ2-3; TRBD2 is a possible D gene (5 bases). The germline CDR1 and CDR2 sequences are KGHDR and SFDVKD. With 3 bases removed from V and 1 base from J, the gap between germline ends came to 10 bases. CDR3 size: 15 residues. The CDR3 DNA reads TGTGCCACCAGTGATATAACCGGGGGCACAGATACGCAGTATTTT. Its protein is CATSDITGGTDTQYF.

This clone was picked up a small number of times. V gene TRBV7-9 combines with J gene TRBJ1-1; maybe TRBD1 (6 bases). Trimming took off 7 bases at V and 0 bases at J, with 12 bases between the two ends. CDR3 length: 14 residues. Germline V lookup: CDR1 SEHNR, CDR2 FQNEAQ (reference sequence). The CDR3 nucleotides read TGTGCCAGCACCGGTAGGGGGATGAACACTGAAGCTTTCTTT. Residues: CASTGRGMNTEAFF.